The clone carrying this T cell receptor beta chain was counted at least ten times. This record comes from a study of read filtering for tumor transcriptome and immune sequencing. This library used approximately 390 ng RNA and molecular barcoded adaptors spanning alpha/delta and beta/gamma chains. In TCRdb, the reads were re-called with MiXCR into one record per CDR3 protein. The sample includes tens of thousands of distinct CDR3 sequences, roughly 20% of them seen just once. The V end was cut by 3 bases, the J end by 1 base, with 9 bases between. The CDR3 has 14 amino acids. The source is a donor at least 40 years old with multiple myeloma. The sequenced sample consisted of a population of CD138-negative cells sorted from bone marrow. This chain links TRBV23-1 with TRBJ1-1; D is unclear. TRBV23-1 is classed as an ORF, of uncertain function. CDR3 residues: CASSHSAGNTEAFF. CDR3 sequence (DNA): TGCGCCAGCAGTCACTCGGCAGGGAACACTGAAGCTTTCTTT.